This is a list of T cell receptor beta chains from one sample in a study of blood T cells in healthy people across ages. TCRdb re-analysed the 5' RACE reads in MiXCR, keeping a single row per CDR3 protein. The sample carries about 1.5 million distinct CDR3 sequences, approximately 43% recorded once. Sample: blood. Receptor source: a woman between 18 and 29 years old in good health. Each CDR3 is given with its conserved first and last residue. A D gene is named only where the DNA matches it firmly. Expanded clones get a size class; other rows say once, few or many, or leave the size out.

abundance: -; v_gene: TRBV30; d_gene: -; j_gene: TRBJ1-2; CDR3nt: TGTGCCTGGAGTGGGGCTTCCGTGACTTACTATGCTGGCACCTTC; CDR3aa: CAWSGASVTYYAGTF
abundance: -; v_gene: TRBV12-3/TRBV12-4; d_gene: TRBD2; j_gene: TRBJ2-1; CDR3nt: TGTGCCAGCAGTGTAACTAGCGGGGGGGCCAATGAGCAGTTCTTC; CDR3aa: CASSVTSGGANEQFF
abundance: -; v_gene: TRBV9; d_gene: -; j_gene: TRBJ2-7; CDR3nt: TGTGCCAGCAGCGTAGGAGCAGAAAACCCCTACGAGCAGTACTTC; CDR3aa: CASSVGAENPYEQYF
abundance: -; v_gene: TRBV2; d_gene: -; j_gene: TRBJ2-7; CDR3nt: TGTGCCAGCAGTGAAGTGGGAAGGGGCCAGCAGTACTTC; CDR3aa: CASSEVGRGQQYF
abundance: many; v_gene: TRBV10-3; d_gene: TRBD2; j_gene: TRBJ2-1; CDR3nt: TGTGCCATCAGGGCACTAGCGGGAGGGGGTGATGAGCAGTTCTTC; CDR3aa: CAIRALAGGGDEQFF
abundance: -; v_gene: TRBV14; d_gene: -; j_gene: TRBJ2-2; CDR3nt: TGTGCCAGCAGCACCCAGGGGCAAGTCGGGGAGCTGTTTTTT; CDR3aa: CASSTQGQVGELFF
abundance: -; v_gene: TRBV7-3; d_gene: TRBD2; j_gene: TRBJ2-1; CDR3nt: TGTGCCAGCAGCTTAACTAGCGGGAGGGACAATGAGCAGTTCTTC; CDR3aa: CASSLTSGRDNEQFF
abundance: once; v_gene: TRBV29-1; d_gene: -; j_gene: TRBJ2-1; CDR3nt: TGCAGCGTCCTTAACAATGAGCAGTTCTTC; CDR3aa: CSVLNNEQFF
abundance: -; v_gene: TRBV6-5; d_gene: -; j_gene: TRBJ1-3; CDR3nt: TGTGCCAGCAGTGTCGCTGTCTCTGGAAACACCATATATTTT; CDR3aa: CASSVAVSGNTIYF
abundance: few; v_gene: TRBV7-9; d_gene: TRBD2; j_gene: TRBJ2-1; CDR3nt: TGTGCCAGCAGCTTTCAGAGCGGGAACTACAATGAGCAGTTCTTC; CDR3aa: CASSFQSGNYNEQFF
abundance: -; v_gene: TRBV4-3; d_gene: -; j_gene: TRBJ2-1; CDR3nt: TGCGCCAGCAGCCAAGTCCCCAGCGTTGAGCAGTTCTTC; CDR3aa: CASSQVPSVEQFF